This T cell receptor beta chain was captured by sequencing in a study of blood T cell repertoires in COVID-19. About the study: COVID-19 samples collected from the United States, Italy and Spain covered acute and convalescent phases.

Original processing notes: How many nucleated cells were present was estimated from reference gene primer amplification. TCRdb's table, derived via immunoSEQ multiplex PCR, lists solely in-frame clones and lacks some. The DNA gave D and trimming, while V, J and clone size come from that table. This sample carries about 130,000 clones, about 84% of them seen once, and the ten largest clones take 9% to 15%. Germline V gene lookup returns CDR1 SGDLS and CDR2 YYNGEE. The CDR3 has 15 amino acids. V lost 0 bases and J 3 bases, leaving 10 bases between the germline ends. The receptor's source is an older woman with acute or convalescent COVID-19. The chain couples TRBV9 to TRBJ2-1; a possible D gene is TRBD2 (6 bases). Sequenced: peripheral blood. The CDR3 loop reads CASSVDGGIYNEQFF. CDR3 bases: TGTGCCAGCAGCGTAGACGGCGGGATCTACAATGAGCAGTTCTTC.